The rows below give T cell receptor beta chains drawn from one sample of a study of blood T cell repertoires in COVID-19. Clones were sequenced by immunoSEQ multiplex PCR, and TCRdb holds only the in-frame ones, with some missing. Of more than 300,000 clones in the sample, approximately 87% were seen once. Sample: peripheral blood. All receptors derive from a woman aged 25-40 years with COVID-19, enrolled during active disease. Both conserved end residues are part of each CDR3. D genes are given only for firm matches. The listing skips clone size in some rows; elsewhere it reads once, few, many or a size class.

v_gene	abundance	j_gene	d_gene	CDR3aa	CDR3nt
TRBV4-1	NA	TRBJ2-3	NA	CASSQGVGGGRDTQYF	TGCGCCAGCAGCCAAGGTGTAGGCGGCGGCAGAGATACGCAGTATTTT
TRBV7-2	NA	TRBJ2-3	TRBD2	CASSPPEAGGVDTQYF	TGTGCCAGCAGTCCCCCGGAGGCGGGAGGGGTAGATACGCAGTATTTT
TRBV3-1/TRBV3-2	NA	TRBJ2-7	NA	CASSPTSSYEQYF	TGTGCCAGCAGCCCGACTAGCTCCTACGAGCAGTACTTC
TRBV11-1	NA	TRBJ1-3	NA	CASSATQAGNTIYF	TGTGCCAGCAGCGCGACCCAGGCCGGAAACACCATATATTTT
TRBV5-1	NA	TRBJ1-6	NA	CASSLDGGDNSPLHF	TGCGCCAGCAGCTTGGATGGGGGCGATAATTCACCCCTCCACTTT
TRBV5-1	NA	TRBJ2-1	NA	CASRSALAAYNEQFF	TGCGCCAGCAGATCCGCACTAGCAGCGTACAATGAGCAGTTCTTC
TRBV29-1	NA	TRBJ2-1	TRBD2	CSVPRTSGSGAQFF	TGCAGCGTTCCCAGGACTAGCGGGAGTGGAGCGCAGTTCTTC
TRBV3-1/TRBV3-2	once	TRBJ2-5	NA	CASSPPVGRAGQETQYF	TGTGCCAGCAGCCCTCCCGTGGGCAGGGCTGGGCAAGAGACCCAGTACTTC
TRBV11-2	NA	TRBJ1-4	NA	CASSSGEKLFF	TGTGCCAGCAGCTCGGGAGAAAAACTGTTTTTT
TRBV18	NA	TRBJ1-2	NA	CASSPPGYGYTF	TGTGCCAGCTCGCCGCCCGGCTATGGCTACACCTTC
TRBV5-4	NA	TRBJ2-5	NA	CASSPDRRSKETQYF	TGTGCCAGCAGCCCAGACAGGAGGAGCAAAGAGACCCAGTACTTC
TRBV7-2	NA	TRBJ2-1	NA	CASSLGRDREQFF	TGTGCCAGCAGCTTAGGCAGGGATCGGGAGCAGTTCTTC
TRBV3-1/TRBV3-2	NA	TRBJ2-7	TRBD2	CASSPGLVNEQYF	TGTGCCAGCAGCCCCGGACTAGTGAACGAGCAGTACTTC
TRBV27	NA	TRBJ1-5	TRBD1	CASSRNEGAGQPQHF	TGTGCCAGCAGCCGAAATGAGGGGGCCGGTCAGCCCCAGCATTTT
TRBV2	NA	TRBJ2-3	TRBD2	CASLPLAGLTDTQYF	TGTGCCAGCCTCCCGCTAGCGGGTCTCACAGATACGCAGTATTTT
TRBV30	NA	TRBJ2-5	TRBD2	CAWSAGGGETQYF	TGTGCCTGGAGTGCGGGGGGTGGGGAGACCCAGTACTTC
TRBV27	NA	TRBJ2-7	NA	CASSLREADEQYF	TGTGCCAGCAGTTTGAGAGAGGCGGACGAGCAGTACTTC
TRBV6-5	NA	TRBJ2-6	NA	CASRANSGANVLTF	TGTGCCAGCAGGGCCAACTCTGGGGCCAACGTCCTGACTTTC
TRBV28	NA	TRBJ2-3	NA	CASTSLPDTQYF	TGTGCCAGCACCTCCCTTCCCGATACGCAGTATTTT
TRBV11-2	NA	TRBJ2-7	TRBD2	CASSLQASGSREQYF	TGTGCCAGCAGCTTACAGGCTAGCGGGAGTCGAGAGCAGTACTTC
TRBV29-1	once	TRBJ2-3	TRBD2	CSVEVGEGDTQYF	TGCAGCGTTGAAGTCGGGGAGGGAGATACGCAGTATTTT
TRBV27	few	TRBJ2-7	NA	CASSPLWGDTYEQYF	TGTGCCAGCAGTCCTTTATGGGGCGATACCTACGAGCAGTACTTC
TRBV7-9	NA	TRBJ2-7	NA	CASSPDYAYEQYF	TGTGCCAGCAGCCCGGACTACGCCTACGAGCAGTACTTC
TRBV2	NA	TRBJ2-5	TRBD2	CASSKGGGLAGPRETQYF	TGTGCCAGCAGCAAAGGGGGAGGACTAGCGGGTCCCAGGGAGACCCAGTACTTC
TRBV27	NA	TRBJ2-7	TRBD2	CASSSPGLGGSEQYF	TGTGCCAGCAGTTCTCCGGGACTAGGGGGTTCCGAGCAGTACTTC
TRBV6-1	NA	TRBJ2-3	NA	CASGAGDTQYF	TGTGCCAGCGGGGCGGGGGATACGCAGTATTTT
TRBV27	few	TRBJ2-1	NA	CASSPRQPEQFF	TGTGCCAGCAGTCCCCGACAGCCTGAGCAGTTCTTC
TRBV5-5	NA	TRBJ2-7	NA	CASSLAAGSYEQYF	TGTGCCAGCAGCTTGGCCGCAGGAAGCTACGAGCAGTACTTC
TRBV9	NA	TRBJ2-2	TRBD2	CASSALAPPLAGGLPNTGELFF	TGTGCCAGCAGCGCCCTAGCCCCTCCTCTAGCGGGAGGACTTCCGAACACCGGGGAGCTGTTTTTT
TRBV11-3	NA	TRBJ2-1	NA	CASSASSVHRGEQFF	TGTGCCAGCAGCGCTTCTAGCGTCCATCGGGGTGAGCAGTTCTTC
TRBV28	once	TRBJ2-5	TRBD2	CASSLTSGTQETQYF	TGTGCCAGCAGTTTGACTAGCGGGACCCAAGAGACCCAGTACTTC
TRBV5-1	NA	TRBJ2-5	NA	CASSLGGQGLETQYF	TGCGCCAGCAGCTTGGGAGGCCAGGGCCTGGAGACCCAGTACTTC
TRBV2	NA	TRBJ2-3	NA	CASSEARASAQYF	TGTGCCAGCAGTGAAGCGCGTGCTAGCGCGCAGTATTTT
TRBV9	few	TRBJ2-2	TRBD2	CASSVGFRAGDTGELFF	TGTGCCAGCAGCGTAGGGTTTCGAGCGGGAGACACCGGGGAGCTGTTTTTT
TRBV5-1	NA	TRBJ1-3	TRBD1	CASSLSRTGGFGGNTIYF	TGCGCCAGCAGCTTATCCAGGACAGGGGGTTTTGGTGGAAACACCATATATTTT
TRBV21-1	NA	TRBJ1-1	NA	CASSKGVGDSTEAFF	TGTGCCAGCAGCAAAGGGGTAGGGGACAGCACTGAAGCTTTCTTT
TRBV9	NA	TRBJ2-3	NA	CASSDRVTDTQYF	TGTGCCAGCAGCGACCGCGTCACAGATACGCAGTATTTT
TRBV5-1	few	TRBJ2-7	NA	CASSPGTGTYEQYF	TGCGCCAGCAGCCCCGGGACTGGCACTTACGAGCAGTACTTC
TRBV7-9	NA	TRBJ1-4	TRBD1	CASSLTGGLATNEKLFF	TGTGCCAGCAGCCTGACAGGGGGACTTGCAACTAATGAAAAACTGTTTTTT
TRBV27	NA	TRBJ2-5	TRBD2	CATQTAGVGETQYF	TGTGCCACCCAGACGGCGGGAGTGGGAGAGACCCAGTACTTC
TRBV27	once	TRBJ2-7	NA	CASSPRGGWASYEQYF	TGTGCCAGCAGCCCGAGAGGAGGCTGGGCCTCCTACGAGCAGTACTTC
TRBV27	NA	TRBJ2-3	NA	CASSSQTDTQYF	TGTGCCAGCAGTTCCCAGACAGATACGCAGTATTTT
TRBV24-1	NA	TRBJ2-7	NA	CATSAGSIGRSRSYEQYF	TGTGCCACCAGTGCGGGGTCTATTGGCAGATCCCGATCCTACGAGCAGTACTTC
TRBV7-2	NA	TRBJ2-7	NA	CASSPRVRPYEQYF	TGTGCCAGCAGCCCCCGGGTCCGACCCTACGAGCAGTACTTC
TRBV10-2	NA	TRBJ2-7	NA	CASNRDFSYEQYF	TGCGCCAGCAATAGGGACTTCTCCTACGAGCAGTACTTC
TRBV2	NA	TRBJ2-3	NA	CASSDQRTYTDTQYF	TGTGCCAGCAGTGACCAGCGGACCTACACAGATACGCAGTATTTT
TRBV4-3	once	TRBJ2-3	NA	CASSQVTADTQYF	TGCGCCAGCAGCCAAGTGACAGCCGATACGCAGTATTTT
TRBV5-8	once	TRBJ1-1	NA	CASNLQAYTEAFF	TGTGCCAGCAACCTACAGGCGTACACTGAAGCTTTCTTT